This T cell receptor beta chain was found in a study of blood T cell repertoires in COVID-19. In the study overall: COVID-19 samples, acute and convalescent, were from the United States, Italy and Spain. Sources were T cells, B-cell-depleted T cells, or PBMCs; the material itself was cDNA or gDNA.

The authors' processing: Reference gene primers were amplified, and this amplification served to estimate nucleated cell counts. The method was immunoSEQ multiplex PCR; TCRdb's version includes in-frame clones alone and lacks a portion of them. The V and J calls and clone size come from that table; D and trimming were worked out from the DNA. The profile shows approximately 17,000 clones, 85% to 90% of them singletons. Germline V gene data show CDR1 as MDHEN and CDR2 as SYDVKM. The V gene lost 1 base and the J gene lost 14 bases, with 15 bases spanning the gap. There are 14 residues in the CDR3. The chain recombines TRBV28 with TRBJ1-6, with D maybe TRBD1 (6 bases). Sample: peripheral blood. This clonotype was obtained from a man between 60 and 75 years old with acute or convalescent COVID-19. The CDR3 region has the DNA TGTGCCAGCAGTTTATTCGCAGGGGCGGCGTCCCTCCACTTT. Its protein product is CASSLFAGAASLHF. Full variable domain (remainder filled in from reference TRBV28 and TRBJ1-6): DVKVTQSSRYLVKRTGEKVFLECVQDMDHENMFWYRQDPGLGLRLIYFSYDVKMKEKGDIPEGYSVSREKKERFSLILESASTNQTSMYLCASSLFAGAASLHFGNGTRLTVT.